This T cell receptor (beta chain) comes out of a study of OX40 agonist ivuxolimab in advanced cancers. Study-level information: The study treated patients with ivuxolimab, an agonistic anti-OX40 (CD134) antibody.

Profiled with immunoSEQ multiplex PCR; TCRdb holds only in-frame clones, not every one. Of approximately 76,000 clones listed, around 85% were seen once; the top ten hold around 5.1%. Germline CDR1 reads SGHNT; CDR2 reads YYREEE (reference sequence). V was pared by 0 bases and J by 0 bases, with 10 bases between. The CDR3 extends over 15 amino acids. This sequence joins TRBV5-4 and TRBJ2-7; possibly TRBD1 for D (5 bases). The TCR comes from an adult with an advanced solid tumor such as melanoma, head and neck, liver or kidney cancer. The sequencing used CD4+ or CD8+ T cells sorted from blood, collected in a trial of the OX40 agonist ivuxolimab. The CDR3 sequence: CASSLVGASSYEQYF. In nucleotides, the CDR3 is TGTGCCAGCAGCTTGGTAGGGGCGAGCTCCTACGAGCAGTACTTC.